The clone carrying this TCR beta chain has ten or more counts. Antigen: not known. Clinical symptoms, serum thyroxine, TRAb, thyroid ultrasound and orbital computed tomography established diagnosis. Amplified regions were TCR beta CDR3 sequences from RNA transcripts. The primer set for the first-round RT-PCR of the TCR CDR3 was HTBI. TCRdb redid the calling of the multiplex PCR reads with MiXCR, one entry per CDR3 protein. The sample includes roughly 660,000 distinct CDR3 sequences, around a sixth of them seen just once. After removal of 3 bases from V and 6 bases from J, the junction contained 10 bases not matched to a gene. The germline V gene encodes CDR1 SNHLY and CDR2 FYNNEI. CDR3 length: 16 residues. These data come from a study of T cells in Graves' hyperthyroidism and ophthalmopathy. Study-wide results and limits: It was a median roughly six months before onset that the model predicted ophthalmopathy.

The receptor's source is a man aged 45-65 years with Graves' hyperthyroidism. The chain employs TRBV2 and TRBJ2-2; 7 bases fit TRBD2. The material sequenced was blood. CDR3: CASSDFIGGSSGELFF. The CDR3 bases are TGTGCCAGCAGTGATTTTATCGGCGGGAGCTCCGGGGAGCTGTTTTTT.